These 26 T cell receptor beta chains came from one sample sequenced in a study of cytomegalovirus exposure and HLA in healthy donors. PCR amplification relied on 60 Vbeta primers (plus 13 Jbeta primers). Data came from immunoSEQ multiplex PCR; TCRdb stores just in-frame clones and leaves some out. The sample carries more than 150,000 clones, roughly 87% recorded once. The sample consisted of PBMCs. The receptors were gathered from a man aged 45-65 years in good health and CMV-seronegative.

The V and J genes are TRBV19 and TRBJ1-5; possibly TRBD1 for D (6 bases). Germline V gives CDR1 LNHDA, CDR2 SQIVND (reference sequence). V was shortened by 7 bases and J by 0 bases, with 13 bases between the two germline ends. The CDR3 spans 15 residues. The DNA for the CDR3 is TGTGCCAGTACCGGACAGATTCCTAGCAATCAGCCCCAGCATTTT. This sequence encodes CASTGQIPSNQPQHF.

The rearrangement joins TRBV18 to TRBJ2-7, with D possibly matching TRBD1 (5 bases). Germline-derived CDR1 and CDR2 are KGHSH and LQKENI. The CDR3 sequence is 13 residues long. Trimming took 4 bases from V and 3 from J, leaving 10 bases between them. The CDR3 region has the DNA TGTGCCAGCTCACTAAACCAGGGCTACGAGCAGTACTTC. It is translated as CASSLNQGYEQYF.

The chain is built from TRBV4-1 and TRBJ2-7, with 8 bases that match TRBD1. Germline CDR1 and CDR2: MGHRA and YSYEKL. This CDR3 region has 13 residues. V shed 3 bases, J shed 4 bases, and the junction held 2 bases outside the gene matches. The CDR3 DNA is TGCGCCAGCAGCCATCAGGGGGCATACGAGCAGTACTTC. It yields the protein CASSHQGAYEQYF.

Points on this clone: Compared with germline, one end of the junction differs, possibly owing to a read error. The genes are TRBV7-9 and TRBJ2-3; D ambiguous. The CDR3 has 12 amino acids. Germline CDR1 reads SEHNR; CDR2 reads FQNEAQ (reference sequence). CDR3 nucleotides: TGTTCCAGCAGCCCCGGGACAGATACGCAGTATTTT. The encoded protein is CSSSPGTDTQYF.

This clone was counted between two and nine times. The chain links TRBV7-8 to TRBJ2-7; D call uncertain. Trimming shortened V by 1 base and J by 3 bases, and 10 bases separated the two germline ends. This CDR3 region has 14 residues. Germline V lookup: CDR1 SGHVS, CDR2 FQNEAQ. This chain's CDR3 is CASSLDLIVYEQYF. The CDR3 DNA follows: TGTGCCAGCAGCTTAGATCTAATAGTCTACGAGCAGTACTTC.

The chain carries TRBV7-8 and TRBJ2-7; the D gene is possibly TRBD2 (6 bases). The CDR3 is made up of 15 amino acids. Trimming cost V 0 bases and J 3 bases, with 12 bases left between them. Germline CDR1 reads SGHVS; CDR2 reads FQNEAQ. This CDR3 is CASSLAAGTGYEQYF. CDR3 bases: TGTGCCAGCAGCTTAGCGGCGGGGACTGGCTACGAGCAGTACTTC. Based on the CDR3 plus reference TRBV7-8 and TRBJ2-7, the full variable domain is GAGVSQSPRYKVAKRGQDVALRCDPISGHVSLFWYQQALGQGPEFLTYFQNEAQLDKSGLPSDRFFAERPEGSVSTLKIQRTQQEDSAVYLCASSLAAGTGYEQYFGPGTRLTVT.

This clone was recorded once. The J gene is TRBJ2-3, the V gene TRBV6-1, with 9 bases fitting TRBD1. Germline CDR1 MNHNS, CDR2 SASEGT. The V and J ends lost 11 bases and 3 bases, in that order; junction bases with no gene match: 6. The CDR3 extends over 13 amino acids. CDR3 in amino acids: CAHKTGGTDTQYF. DNA of the CDR3: TGTGCCCACAAGACAGGGGGGACAGATACGCAGTATTTT.

This clone was counted a single time. The chain recombines TRBV11-2 with TRBJ2-2; D is perhaps TRBD1 (6 bases). Between the trimmed V and J ends, which lost 5 bases and 1 base, there was a span of 11 bases. CDR1 is SGHAT and CDR2 is FQNNGV in the germline V gene. CDR3 length equals 15 residues. Here the CDR3 DNA reads TGTGCCAGCAGCACCGGGACACAGAACACCGGGGAGCTGTTTTTT. Residues: CASSTGTQNTGELFF.

The chain couples TRBV5-4 to TRBJ1-5, with TRBD1 identical over 11 bases. Trimming at V came to 4 bases and at J to 7 bases, leaving 7 bases not matched to a gene. Germline CDR1 SGHNT, CDR2 YYREEE (reference sequence). This CDR3 spans 15 amino acids. The CDR3 loop is CASSQDRGPGQPQHF. CDR3 sequence (DNA): TGTGCCAGCAGCCAGGACAGGGGGCCCGGACAGCCCCAGCATTTT.

The J gene is TRBJ1-2, the V gene TRBV7-9; 7 nucleotides align to TRBD1. Trimming took 1 base from V and 5 from J; bases not matched to a gene: 10. Germline V CDR1 and CDR2: SEHNR, FQNEAQ (reference sequence). The CDR3 is made up of 16 amino acids. As DNA, the CDR3 is TGTGCCAGCAGCTTAGGGACGGGACAGTTGAGTTATGGCTACACCTTC. This translates into CASSLGTGQLSYGYTF.

This rearrangement joins TRBV2 to TRBJ2-7, with 10 positions matching TRBD2. Germline CDR1 and CDR2: SNHLY and FYNNEI. This CDR3 comprises 16 residues. V lost 4 bases, J lost 0 bases, and 6 bases stayed unmatched. The CDR3 DNA sequence: TGTGCCAGCAGTGGTTCTAGCGGGGGAGCCTCCTACGAGCAGTACTTC. As protein: CASSGSSGGASYEQYF.

This chain uses TRBV10-3 with TRBJ2-5, with D perhaps TRBD1 (5 bases). The CDR3 has 12 residues. Germline-derived CDR1 and CDR2 are ENHRY and SYGVKD. V was cut by 7 bases and J by 7 bases, with 13 bases left in between. The CDR3 DNA reads TGTGCCATCACCGGACATTGGGGGACCCAGTACTTC. Residues: CAITGHWGTQYF.

The rearrangement joins TRBV7-9 to TRBJ1-5; D not resolved. This CDR3 comprises 12 residues. Germline-derived CDR1 and CDR2 are SEHNR and FQNEAQ (reference sequence). Deletions cut 6 bases from V and 7 bases from J, with 10 bases between. The CDR3 here is CASSPGGQPQHF. DNA for the CDR3: TGTGCCAGCAGTCCCGGAGGGCAGCCCCAGCATTTT.

The CDR3 DNA follows: TGTGCCAGCAGCCCCTGGACTAGCGGGAAAGAGACCCAGTACTTC. Translated: CASSPWTSGKETQYF. The chain couples TRBV11-2 to TRBJ2-5, with TRBD2 matching over 12 bases. With V trimmed by 5 bases and J by 3 bases, 4 bases remained unmatched. From germline, CDR1 is SGHAT and CDR2 FQNNGV. The CDR3 sequence is 15 residues long.

This rearrangement joins TRBV4-3 to TRBJ1-2, with D unclear. In germline, CDR1 is LGHNA, CDR2 YSLEER. V was clipped by 4 bases and J by 1 base, with 16 bases between them. CDR3 length equals 16 residues. The CDR3 coding sequence is TGCGCCAGCAGCCCGTCTGGCATGAGGTATAACTATGGCTACACCTTC. Its protein product is CASSPSGMRYNYGYTF.

J is TRBJ2-3 and V is TRBV19, with D perhaps matching TRBD2 (6 bases). CDR3 length: 17 residues. Germline V gives CDR1 LNHDA, CDR2 SQIVND (reference sequence). Between the trimmed V and J ends, which lost 11 bases and 0 bases, there was a span of 24 bases. CDR3 bases: TGTGCCCTTAACCGGGGGATCTTATTCACTAGCACAGATACGCAGTATTTT. Translating gives CALNRGILFTSTDTQYF.

The rearrangement joins TRBV5-1 to TRBJ2-7; tentative D call: TRBD2 (6 bases). There are 14 residues in the CDR3. Deletions cut 4 bases from V and 5 bases from J, with 16 bases between. Germline CDR1 reads SGHRS; CDR2 reads YFSETQ. CDR3 sequence: CASSQHPGLDEQYF. DNA for the CDR3: TGCGCCAGCAGCCAACATCCGGGACTGGACGAGCAGTACTTC.

The chain combines TRBV6-5 with TRBJ2-3, with unresolved D. Germline V CDR1 and CDR2: MNHEY, SVGAGI. The CDR3 length is 15 residues. Deletions cut 2 bases from V and 1 base from J, with 10 bases between. The DNA of the CDR3 is TGTGCCAGCAGTTACGGGCTGGCAGGCACAGATACGCAGTATTTT. It specifies CASSYGLAGTDTQYF.

The V call is TRBV4-3, the J call TRBJ1-6; unclear D gene. V lost 1 base and J lost 8, with 6 bases in between. The CDR3 covers 13 residues. The germline gives CDR1 LGHNA, CDR2 YSLEER. The CDR3 DNA reads TGCGCCAGCAGCCAAGGACTCTATTCACCCCTCCACTTT. It codes for CASSQGLYSPLHF.

This clone came up once. The genes are TRBV1 and TRBJ2-1; the table's D call of TRBD2 was not tested on the DNA. TRBV1 corresponds to a pseudogene. The CDR3 loop spans 16 amino acids. Here the CDR3 DNA reads TGCACCAGCAGCCAAGATCGAGCGGGGAGTTACAATGAGCAGTTCTTC. It specifies CTSSQDRAGSYNEQFF.

The V and J genes are TRBV4-3 and TRBJ2-1; possibly TRBD2 for D (5 bases). This CDR3 comprises 16 residues. Germline CDR1 LGHNA, CDR2 YSLEER. Trimming cost V 0 bases and J 16 bases, with 25 bases left between them. CDR3 residues: CASSQDLGVIATRIFF. The DNA of the CDR3 is TGCGCCAGCAGCCAAGATCTCGGGGTCATAGCCACCCGGATTTTCTTC.

The rearrangement joins TRBV7-2 to TRBJ1-5; possible D gene TRBD1, 5 bases. The CDR3 length is 14 residues. Germline V gene lookup returns CDR1 SGHTA and CDR2 FQGNSA. Trimming took 5 bases from V and 3 from J, leaving 11 bases between them. CDR3 in amino acids: CASSLDRLNQPQHF. Here the CDR3 DNA reads TGTGCCAGCAGCCTCGACAGACTCAATCAGCCCCAGCATTTT. The variable domain in full, with the rest retrieved from reference TRBV7-2 and TRBJ1-5, is GAGVSQSPSNKVTEKGKDVELRCDPISGHTALYWYRQSLGQGLEFLIYFQGNSAPDKSGLPSDRFSAERTGGSVSTLTIQRTQQEDSAVYLCASSLDRLNQPQHFGDGTRLSIL.

This chain links TRBV6-6 with TRBJ2-2; 7 positions agree with TRBD1. The junction had 14 bases not matched to a gene; V was cut back by 7 bases and J by 6 bases. The length of the CDR3 is 16 residues. The V gene's germline CDR1 is MNHNY and CDR2 SVGAGI (reference sequence). The CDR3 DNA is TGTGCCAGCATTTATGGACCGGGACAGAGCGCCGGGGAGCTGTTTTTT. It encodes CASIYGPGQSAGELFF.

This chain connects TRBV18 to TRBJ2-2; a possible D gene is TRBD2 (6 bases). CDR3 length: 16 residues. The germline gives CDR1 KGHSH, CDR2 LQKENI. Trimming pared 0 bases from V and 1 base from J, leaving 9 bases between. The CDR3 loop is CASSPPNGGNTGELFF. The CDR3 DNA reads as TGTGCCAGCTCACCACCGAACGGGGGGAACACCGGGGAGCTGTTTTTT.

This clone was detected a few times. The V gene is TRBV6-1, the J gene TRBJ1-5; the D is unclear. The germline V and J ends were trimmed by 6 bases and 6 bases, with 15 bases remaining between them. This CDR3 has 14 residues. CDR1 and CDR2 from the germline V gene are MNHNS and SASEGT. CDR3 residues: CASRGLEGGQPQHF. The CDR3 nucleotides are TGTGCCAGCAGAGGTTTGGAGGGCGGTCAGCCCCAGCATTTT.

A word on this clone: Sequence at one end of the junction differs from germline and may be a read error. The chain combines TRBV7-9 with TRBJ2-7; 8 nucleotides agree with TRBD1. Per the germline V gene, CDR1 is SEHNR and CDR2 is FQNEAQ (reference sequence). CDR3 length: 19 amino acids. CDR3 nucleotide sequence: TGTGCCAGCAGCTCCGCGGGACAGGAGACAGGACTGATATCCTATGAGCAGTACTTC. Protein sequence: CASSSAGQETGLISYEQYF.